A selection of T cell receptor beta chains follows, all from one sample in a study of CD4 T cells in relation to SARS-CoV-2 and coronaviruses. The data were produced by immunoSEQ multiplex PCR, yet TCRdb's version contains in-frame clones alone and is incomplete. The table includes approximately 43,000 clones, over 70% detected once. The antigens for these receptors are not known. Sequencing was carried out using naive CD4+ T cells from PBMCs, cultured in vitro. The receptors shown here come from an adult with COVID-19. The CDR3 runs from the conserved cysteine through the conserved F or W. D genes are given only for firm matches. Not all rows give a size; the values are once, few, many and, for expanded clones, a class.

CDR3nt | CDR3aa | len | v_gene | abundance | j_gene | d_gene
TGTGCCATCTCGGGGGACAGGGGGTCAGGAAACACCATATATTTT | CAISGDRGSGNTIYF | 15 | TRBV10-3 | . | TRBJ1-3 | TRBD1
TGTGCCAGCAGCCAAGTCCCACTAGCGGGAGACACCGGGGAGCTGTTTTTT | CASSQVPLAGDTGELFF | 17 | TRBV4-2 | few | TRBJ2-2 | TRBD2
TGTGCCATCAGTGGGAAGTACCAAGAGACCCAGTACTTC | CAISGKYQETQYF | 13 | TRBV10-3 | . | TRBJ2-5 | .
TGTGCCAGCAGCCCTACCCGACAGAAAATCTACGAGCAGTACTTC | CASSPTRQKIYEQYF | 15 | TRBV6-2/TRBV6-3 | . | TRBJ2-7 | .
TGTGCCTGGAAACGGACAGGACTTCGAGAGCAGTACTTC | CAWKRTGLREQYF | 13 | TRBV30 | . | TRBJ2-7 | TRBD1
TGCGCCAGCAGCTTACTAGCGACTACCGCTGTGAGCGAGCAGTACTTC | CASSLLATTAVSEQYF | 16 | TRBV5-1 | . | TRBJ2-7 | TRBD2
TGCGCCAGCAGCTTGGATATAGCGGGATACAATGAGCAGTTCTTC | CASSLDIAGYNEQFF | 15 | TRBV5-1 | . | TRBJ2-1 | TRBD2
TGTGCCAGCAGTTTGGGAGACAGGGGCTTTCAGAAACTGTTTTTT | CASSLGDRGFQKLFF | 15 | TRBV28 | . | TRBJ1-4 | TRBD1
TGTGCCAGCAGTTACGGTGCGTTCTCGGGAGTAGATACGCAGTATTTT | CASSYGAFSGVDTQYF | 16 | TRBV6-2/TRBV6-3 | once | TRBJ2-3 | .
TGCAGTGGTTCTCCATATGGGGGGAGCTCCTACAATGAGCAGTTCTTC | CSGSPYGGSSYNEQFF | 16 | TRBV29-1 | . | TRBJ2-1 | .
TGTGCCAGCAGCTTGGGGGCCTCCTACGAGCAGTACTTC | CASSLGASYEQYF | 13 | TRBV11-1 | once | TRBJ2-7 | .
TGCAGTGCTAGTGCTAGCGGGAGGGCTCACGAGCAGTACTTC | CSASASGRAHEQYF | 14 | TRBV20-1 | . | TRBJ2-7 | TRBD2
TGTGCCAGCAGTGTGGCACAGGCCCAACAGACCCAGTACTTC | CASSVAQAQQTQYF | 14 | TRBV2 | once | TRBJ2-5 | .
TGTGCCAGCAACCCAGTCTACGGCAACTCCTACGAGCAGTACTTC | CASNPVYGNSYEQYF | 15 | TRBV6-5 | . | TRBJ2-7 | .
TGTGCCAGCAGCCCCCGGACTCGAGCGGGAGTTGCCCAAGAGACCCAGTACTTC | CASSPRTRAGVAQETQYF | 18 | TRBV11-2 | . | TRBJ2-5 | TRBD2
TGTGCCAGTAGTGTCTCTCCGAGGCCCACGCTCGGCTACACCTTC | CASSVSPRPTLGYTF | 15 | TRBV19 | few | TRBJ1-2 | .
TGCAGCGTTGAAGGCAGGTTTACAGATACGCAGTATTTT | CSVEGRFTDTQYF | 13 | TRBV29-1 | . | TRBJ2-3 | .
TGTGCCAGCAGCCCGCAGCCTGGCGGCCTAGCCAGTGAGCAGTTCTTC | CASSPQPGGLASEQFF | 16 | TRBV7-3 | few | TRBJ2-1 | .
TGTGCCATCAGTGAGTCGAGTGGCAGATACACTGAAGCTTTCTTT | CAISESSGRYTEAFF | 15 | TRBV10-3 | . | TRBJ1-1 | .
TGTGCCAGCAGCGGGACTAGCGGGAGGTACGACAATGAGCAGTTCTTC | CASSGTSGRYDNEQFF | 16 | TRBV2 | . | TRBJ2-1 | TRBD2
TGTGCCAGCAGCTGGGACAGAGCGAATGAAAAACTGTTTTTT | CASSWDRANEKLFF | 14 | TRBV6-5 | . | TRBJ1-4 | TRBD1
TGCGCCAGCAGTCTAGGACTAGCGGGAGGAAGGCACGATACGCAGTATTTT | CASSLGLAGGRHDTQYF | 17 | TRBV4-1 | . | TRBJ2-3 | TRBD2
TGTGCCATCAGTGAGATTAGCGGTTCCCCTGGAGAGCAGTACTTC | CAISEISGSPGEQYF | 15 | TRBV10-3 | . | TRBJ2-7 | .
TGTGCCAGTAGTATAGATCTTCTGGCTAGGGCTAGCGGGAGGACCAATGAGCAGTTCTTC | CASSIDLLARASGRTNEQFF | 20 | TRBV19 | . | TRBJ2-1 | TRBD2
TGTGCCAGCAGCTTAGATCCCAGGCAAGAGACCCAGTACTTC | CASSLDPRQETQYF | 14 | TRBV11-2 | once | TRBJ2-5 | .
TGCGCCAGCAGCCCCCATGGGGACTATGGCTACACCTTC | CASSPHGDYGYTF | 13 | TRBV4-1 | . | TRBJ1-2 | .
TGTGCCAGCAGCTCCTATAGCGGGAGGGGATACAATGAGCAGTTCTTC | CASSSYSGRGYNEQFF | 16 | TRBV11-2 | . | TRBJ2-1 | TRBD2
TGTGCCAGCAGCACAAGCGGTTCTAGCACAGATACGCAGTATTTT | CASSTSGSSTDTQYF | 15 | TRBV7-9 | . | TRBJ2-3 | .
TGTGCCAGCAGCTCCCTAAGACAAGAGACCCAGTACTTC | CASSSLRQETQYF | 13 | TRBV7-2 | . | TRBJ2-5 | .
TGCAGTGCTGGTGGGACAGTCAATGAGCAGTTCTTC | CSAGGTVNEQFF | 12 | TRBV20-1 | . | TRBJ2-1 | TRBD1
TGTGCCAGCAGCCAAGAATTGGCAAGAGATACGCAGTATTTT | CASSQELARDTQYF | 14 | TRBV4-2 | . | TRBJ2-3 | .
TGTGCCAGCAGCTTGGATGTCGGCAGATACTCCGGGGCCAACGTCCTGACTTTC | CASSLDVGRYSGANVLTF | 18 | TRBV5-8 | . | TRBJ2-6 | .
TGTGCCAGCAGCCCCAGGACTAGCGGGAGCCCACGTACGCAGTATTTT | CASSPRTSGSPRTQYF | 16 | TRBV7-2 | . | TRBJ2-3 | TRBD2
TGTGCCATCAGGTCGACAGGGGACAATCAGCCCCAGCATTTT | CAIRSTGDNQPQHF | 14 | TRBV10-3 | few | TRBJ1-5 | TRBD1
TGTGCCAGCAGTCCAAGGGGAACTAATGAAAAACTGTTTTTT | CASSPRGTNEKLFF | 14 | TRBV6-5 | once | TRBJ1-4 | .
TGTGCCATCAGTGACTCCAAACAGGGTTTGTTCTACGAGCAGTACTTC | CAISDSKQGLFYEQYF | 16 | TRBV10-3 | . | TRBJ2-7 | .
TGTGCCAGCAGCTTAGTATCGGCTGATGAGCAGTTCTTC | CASSLVSADEQFF | 13 | TRBV7-9 | few | TRBJ2-1 | .
TGTGCCAGCAGCACTAGAGAGGTCTACGAGCAGTACTTC | CASSTREVYEQYF | 13 | TRBV13 | once | TRBJ2-7 | .
TGTGCCAGCAGTTACAAGGGCTCTGGGGCCAACGTCCTGACTTTC | CASSYKGSGANVLTF | 15 | TRBV6-2/TRBV6-3 | . | TRBJ2-6 | .
TGTGCCAGCGGGGATGGGGGGTACACAGATACGCAGTATTTT | CASGDGGYTDTQYF | 14 | TRBV28 | . | TRBJ2-3 | .
TGTGCCAGCAGCTTCACTCAGGGGTCCTACGAGCAGTACTTC | CASSFTQGSYEQYF | 14 | TRBV7-2 | . | TRBJ2-7 | .
TGTGCCAGCAGCTTAGACGGACAGACATACAATGAGCAGTTCTTC | CASSLDGQTYNEQFF | 15 | TRBV7-3 | . | TRBJ2-1 | .
TGTGCTAGCAGCTTATCAGGAAGAGGAGAGACCCAGTACTTC | CASSLSGRGETQYF | 14 | TRBV7-7 | . | TRBJ2-5 | .
TGTGCCAGCAGCTTGGACTCCAGGGGGCCCCTCCACTTT | CASSLDSRGPLHF | 13 | TRBV5-4 | once | TRBJ1-6 | TRBD1
TGTGCCAGCAAATCCATAAACACTGAAGCTTTCTTT | CASKSINTEAFF | 12 | TRBV28 | . | TRBJ1-1 | .
TGCAGCGTTGAAGAAGGGGCGCGCACAGATACGCAGTATTTT | CSVEEGARTDTQYF | 14 | TRBV29-1 | . | TRBJ2-3 | .
TGCAGTGCTGATTTAGGTCGGCCTTTCTTT | CSADLGRPFF | 10 | TRBV20-1 | . | TRBJ1-1 | .